The 20 T cell receptor beta chains below come from one sample, sequenced in a study of OX40 agonist ivuxolimab in advanced cancers. TCRdb keeps only in-frame clones here, not all; method: immunoSEQ multiplex PCR. This table holds some 96,000 clones, 80% to 95% found once. The starting material was CD4+ or CD8+ T cells sorted from blood, obtained in a trial of the OX40 agonist ivuxolimab. The source is an adult with an advanced solid tumor such as melanoma, head and neck, liver or kidney cancer.

The chain recombines TRBV18 with TRBJ1-5; D unresolved. The ends were cut back, 6 bases at V and 3 bases at J, with 12 bases in the middle. Germline loops: CDR1 KGHSH, CDR2 LQKENI. The CDR3 covers 14 residues. CDR3 bases: TGTGCCAGCTCTCGGGAGGGAGACAATCAGCCCCAGCATTTT. Protein product: CASSREGDNQPQHF.

This chain joins TRBV14 and TRBJ2-1; TRBD2 agrees at 10 bases. There are 15 residues in the CDR3. Trimming removed 0 bases from V and 13 bases from J; junction bases left unmatched: 9. CDR1 SGHDN and CDR2 FVKESK come from the germline V gene. The CDR3 protein is CASSQDRASGSRQFF. CDR3 DNA sequence: TGTGCCAGCAGCCAAGATCGGGCTAGCGGGAGCCGCCAGTTCTTC.

This chain connects TRBV28 to TRBJ2-7, with 9 bases aligning to TRBD1. CDR3 length: 14 residues. Looked up from germline, CDR1 is MDHEN and CDR2 is SYDVKM. J was trimmed by 5 bases and V by 6 bases; bases with no gene match: 8. Written as DNA, the CDR3 is TGTGCCAGCAGATTCTCCGGGACAGGGAACGAGCAGTACTTC. Amino acids: CASRFSGTGNEQYF.

The rearrangement joins TRBV28 to TRBJ1-2; 9 bases fit TRBD1. This CDR3 contains 12 residues. CDR1 and CDR2 (germline): MDHEN, SYDVKM. With V trimmed by 6 bases and J by 5 bases, 1 base remained unmatched. This chain's CDR3 is CASRQGAYGYTF. The CDR3 nucleotides read TGTGCCAGCAGACAGGGGGCTTATGGCTACACCTTC.

This chain uses TRBV2 with TRBJ1-4, with 11 bases aligning to TRBD1. Germline values: CDR1 SNHLY, CDR2 FYNNEI. The V segment lost 6 bases and the J segment 4 bases; nucleotides outside the gene matches: 7. The CDR3 totals 16 residues. In nucleotides, the CDR3 is TGTGCCAGCAGACCCGGGACAGGGGGTCGTAATGAAAAACTGTTTTTT. Its protein product is CASRPGTGGRNEKLFF.

The chain is built from TRBV7-6 and TRBJ2-7, with TRBD1 as a possible D gene (6 bases). From germline, CDR1 is SGHVS and CDR2 FNYEAQ. The CDR3 is made up of 14 amino acids. V was clipped by 1 base and J by 7 bases, with 14 bases between them. Here the CDR3 DNA reads TGTGCCAGCAGCTTAGAACAGGGTTTGCGGGAGCAGTACTTC. Amino acids: CASSLEQGLREQYF.

The chain has TRBV28 and TRBJ1-2; 7 nucleotides line up with TRBD1. Germline V CDR1 and CDR2: MDHEN, SYDVKM. V gave up 6 bases and J gave up 8 bases; unmatched junction bases: 9. CDR3 length equals 13 residues. The CDR3 sequence: CASREDRVRGYTF. The CDR3 DNA follows: TGTGCCAGCAGGGAAGACAGGGTTCGGGGCTACACCTTC.

The chain uses TRBV7-2 and TRBJ1-3, with TRBD1 matching 9 bases. The CDR3 covers 15 residues. Trimming removed 1 base from V and 2 bases from J; junction bases left unmatched: 0. Germline loops: CDR1 SGHTA, CDR2 FQGNSA. The CDR3 loop reads CASSLGQGAGNTIYF. DNA for the CDR3: TGTGCCAGCAGCTTAGGACAGGGGGCTGGAAACACCATATATTTT.

V and J are TRBV10-1 and TRBJ1-2; D unresolved. The germline V and J ends were trimmed by 5 bases and 6 bases, with 10 bases remaining between them. Germline V CDR1 and CDR2: WNHNN, SYGVQD (reference sequence). This CDR3 is 12 amino acids long. CDR3 residues: CASSLWRHGYTF. Here the CDR3 DNA reads TGCGCCAGCAGTCTTTGGCGGCATGGCTACACCTTC.

V gene TRBV28 combines with J gene TRBJ1-2; tentative D call: TRBD1 (6 bases). Germline V gives CDR1 MDHEN, CDR2 SYDVKM. The CDR3 extends over 14 amino acids. With 6 bases removed from V and 4 bases from J, the gap between germline ends came to 15 bases. CDR3 sequence: CASSINTGIYGYTF. CDR3 DNA: TGTGCCAGCAGCATTAACACAGGGATCTATGGCTACACCTTC.

The CDR3 DNA sequence: TGTGCCAGCAGCTTAACTGGGGGAGCTTTTAGCGAGACCCAGTACTTC. It yields the protein CASSLTGGAFSETQYF. This chain joins TRBV5-4 and TRBJ2-5; D tentatively reads TRBD1 or TRBD2 (5 bases each). Trimming stripped 2 bases from V and 5 bases from J, with 19 bases between. Germline V gene lookup returns CDR1 SGHNT and CDR2 YYREEE (reference sequence). This CDR3 is built from 16 residues.

This rearrangement joins TRBV4-1 to TRBJ2-5, with D maybe TRBD1 (5 bases). Trimming cost V 2 bases and J 5 bases, with 12 bases left between them. There are 14 residues in the CDR3. Germline-derived CDR1 and CDR2 are MGHRA and YSYEKL. CDR3 coding DNA: TGCGCCAGCAGCCAACCTGTGAAGGGGGAGACCCAGTACTTC. Translating it yields CASSQPVKGETQYF.

The chain links TRBV4-2 to TRBJ2-3; 7 positions match TRBD2. The V gene's germline CDR1 is LGHNA and CDR2 YNFKEQ. The ends lost 0 bases at V and 3 bases at J; junction bases unmatched: 12. CDR3 size: 18 residues. In DNA form, the CDR3 reads TGTGCCAGCAGCCAAGATCTCCCCATTGCCGGGAGGACAGATACGCAGTATTTT. It translates to CASSQDLPIAGRTDTQYF.

The V and J genes are TRBV19 and TRBJ2-7; 11 nucleotides align to TRBD2. Germline V gene sequence: CDR1 LNHDA, CDR2 SQIVND (reference sequence). This CDR3 region has 13 residues. V was pared by 11 bases and J by 3 bases, with 6 bases of the junction left unmatched. The CDR3 region has the DNA TGTGCCTCCGGGACTAGCGGAATCTACGAGCAGTACTTC. Protein sequence: CASGTSGIYEQYF.

This clone was seen a single time. This chain connects TRBV14 to TRBJ2-1; D gene ambiguous. V lost 2 bases and J 6 bases, leaving 8 bases between the germline ends. The CDR3 is made up of 13 amino acids. Germline V gives CDR1 SGHDN, CDR2 FVKESK. The CDR3 nucleotides read TGTGCCAGCAGCCAATTTGTCAGCAATGAGCAGTTCTTC. Its protein product is CASSQFVSNEQFF.

The V call is TRBV28, the J call TRBJ2-1, with unresolved D. The ends were cut back, 8 bases at V and 1 base at J, with 15 bases in the middle. This CDR3 contains 15 residues. CDR1 is MDHEN and CDR2 is SYDVKM in the germline V gene. This CDR3 is CASGELYSSYNEQFF. CDR3 in DNA: TGTGCCAGCGGCGAGTTGTACAGTTCCTACAATGAGCAGTTCTTC.

The CDR3 reads CASRRWGEKLFF. The CDR3 DNA is TGTGCCAGCAGGAGGTGGGGGGAAAAACTGTTTTTT. V gene TRBV5-6 combines with J gene TRBJ1-4; possibly TRBD1 for D (5 bases). V lost 5 bases and J 8 bases, leaving 10 bases between the germline ends. The CDR3 runs 12 residues. CDR1 is SGHDT, CDR2 YYEEEE, per germline.

This sequence joins TRBV7-9 and TRBJ2-5; D is tentatively TRBD1 or TRBD2 (5 bases each). Germline values: CDR1 SEHNR, CDR2 FQNEAQ (reference sequence). The CDR3 covers 12 residues. Trimming pared 5 bases from V and 10 bases from J, leaving 14 bases between. The CDR3 reads CASSPSRGRQYF. The CDR3, as DNA: TGTGCCAGCAGCCCTAGTAGGGGACGCCAGTACTTC.

The V call is TRBV4-3, the J call TRBJ2-5; D is undetermined. V was cut by 0 bases and J by 2 bases, with 10 bases left in between. Germline loops: CDR1 LGHNA, CDR2 YSLEER. The CDR3 has 15 residues. CDR3 in amino acids: CASSQELTTQETQYF. CDR3 DNA sequence: TGCGCCAGCAGCCAAGAGCTTACTACTCAAGAGACCCAGTACTTC.

Points on this clone: This specimen includes other DNA sequences encoding the same CDR3. The chain links TRBV18 to TRBJ2-1; 8 bases agree with TRBD2. The CDR3 runs to 15 residues. The V gene end was trimmed by 2 bases and the J gene end by 2 bases; junction bases not matched to a gene: 2. The germline CDR1 and CDR2 sequences are KGHSH and LQKENI. In DNA form, the CDR3 reads TGTGCCAGCTCACCAGGAGCGGGAGCCTACAATGAGCAGTTCTTC. It encodes CASSPGAGAYNEQFF.